These 26 T cell receptor beta chains share one sample of origin, sequenced in a study of response to subunit inactivated influenza vaccine. MiXCR was run by TCRdb on the RT-PCR reads, yielding one entry per CDR3 protein. The sample lists 200,000 to 250,000 distinct CDR3 sequences, 9% to 15% occurring once. Sequencing used non-naive T cells sorted from PBMCs, obtained around 14 days before vaccination. These receptor sequences come from a man aged 45-65 years who received an inactivated influenza vaccine.

The chain uses TRBV5-1 and TRBJ2-6, with a tentative D call TRBD2 (6 bases). This CDR3 is 17 amino acids long. Between the trimmed V and J ends, which lost 4 bases and 0 bases, there was a span of 14 bases. Looked up from germline, CDR1 is SGHRS and CDR2 is YFSETQ. In nucleotides, the CDR3 is TGCGCCAGCAGCGCGGGCCCGGGGGACTCTGGGGCCAACGTCCTGACTTTC. Encoded protein: CASSAGPGDSGANVLTF.

This clonotype was recorded a few times. V usage is TRBV29-1 and J usage is TRBJ1-4, with unresolved D. The V end lost 7 bases, the J end lost 7 bases, and 16 bases lay between the germline ends. There are 13 residues in the CDR3. Looked up from germline, CDR1 is SQVTM and CDR2 is ANQGSEA. The CDR3 region is CSAVTPGFEKLFF. In DNA form, the CDR3 reads TGCAGCGCCGTAACCCCAGGTTTTGAAAAACTGTTTTTT.

Only a few counts were recorded for this clonotype. This chain uses TRBV3-1 with TRBJ2-1, with 8 positions matching TRBD1. Looked up from germline, CDR1 is LGHDT and CDR2 is YNNKEL (reference sequence). CDR3 length equals 15 residues. Unmatched junction bases numbered 6, after V lost 0 bases and J lost 8 bases. As DNA, the CDR3 is TGTGCCAGCAGCCAAGATGGTGCAGGGGGCTATGAGCAGTTCTTC. Translation gives CASSQDGAGGYEQFF.

About this clonotype: A much larger clone is a single base away; this may be a read error. The V gene is TRBV18, the J gene TRBJ2-7, with D possibly being TRBD1 (5 bases). The germline CDR1 and CDR2 sequences are KGHSH and LQKENI. The V end was cut by 2 bases, the J end by 4 bases, with 9 bases between. The CDR3 extends over 13 amino acids. CDR3 in DNA: TGTGCCAGCTCACCAGCTAGGGGATACGAGCAGTACTTC. Encoded protein: CASSPARGYEQYF.

The table lists this clonotype with a few counts. The genes are TRBV6-4 and TRBJ2-1; TRBD1 agrees at 9 bases. CDR1 MRHNA and CDR2 SNTAGT come from the germline V gene. The CDR3 consists of 16 residues. V was pared by 6 bases and J by 7 bases, with 13 bases of the junction left unmatched. Here the CDR3 DNA reads TGTGCCAGCAGCTTAGAACCCTCGGGACAGGGTAATGAGCAGTTCTTC. Translated: CASSLEPSGQGNEQFF.

The chain employs TRBV12-3 or TRBV12-4 and TRBJ1-6; D gene unclear. Deletions cut 5 bases from V and 7 bases from J, with 12 bases between. The CDR3 contains 14 residues. CDR3 bases: TGTGCCAGCAGTCCATGGGATTCCAATTCACCCCTCCACTTT. This codes for CASSPWDSNSPLHF.

The chain joins TRBV5-5 to TRBJ2-1; 7 bases align to TRBD2. The CDR3 contains 15 residues. Germline loops: CDR1 SGHKS, CDR2 YYEKEE (reference sequence). V lost 4 bases to trimming and J lost 5 bases; unmatched junction nucleotides: 9. The CDR3 region has the DNA TGTGCCAGCAGCCGGAGCGGGGTGAGCCACAATGAGCAGTTCTTC. Residues: CASSRSGVSHNEQFF.

This clonotype turned up a few times. This chain uses TRBV10-3 with TRBJ1-1, with 8 bases fitting TRBD1. The CDR3 length is 14 residues. Germline V gene data show CDR1 as ENHRY and CDR2 as SYGVKD. V gave up 2 bases and J gave up 7 bases; unmatched junction bases: 6. CDR3 sequence: CAISEGTGEDEAFF. The CDR3 DNA reads as TGTGCCATCAGTGAGGGGACAGGCGAGGATGAAGCTTTCTTT.

This clonotype was counted many times. The V and J genes are TRBV4-2 and TRBJ1-2; D is possibly TRBD1 (5 bases). CDR1 is LGHNA, CDR2 YNFKEQ, per germline. The V and J ends lost 4 bases and 0 bases respectively, with 18 bases between them. This CDR3 is built from 17 residues. The CDR3 loop is CASSPSQDIASNYGYTF. CDR3 nucleotides: TGTGCCAGCAGCCCGTCCCAGGACATAGCTTCTAACTATGGCTACACCTTC.

This clonotype has only a few counts. The V and J genes are TRBV16 and TRBJ2-3; perhaps TRBD2 as D (6 bases). Trimming shortened V by 0 bases and J by 5 bases, and 12 bases separated the two germline ends. Germline V gene sequence: CDR1 KGHSY, CDR2 FQNENV. The CDR3 is made up of 15 amino acids. CDR3 in amino acids: CASSQSWRGGDTQYF. The CDR3, as DNA: TGTGCCAGCAGCCAATCTTGGCGGGGAGGAGATACGCAGTATTTT.

This clonotype was seen many times. This chain connects TRBV28 to TRBJ1-5; the D gene is possibly TRBD1 (5 bases). This CDR3 has 15 amino acids. V was trimmed by 3 bases and J by 10 bases, leaving 19 bases between them. In germline, CDR1 is MDHEN, CDR2 SYDVKM. The CDR3 here is CASSFRLEGLEPQHF. The CDR3 DNA sequence: TGTGCCAGCAGTTTCCGTCTTGAGGGGCTTGAACCCCAGCATTTT. Drawing the rest from reference TRBV28 and TRBJ1-5, the complete variable domain is DVKVTQSSRYLVKRTGEKVFLECVQDMDHENMFWYRQDPGLGLRLIYFSYDVKMKEKGDIPEGYSVSREKKERFSLILESASTNQTSMYLCASSFRLEGLEPQHFGDGTRLSIL.

In regard to this clonotype: A much larger clone lies one base from this, so it may be a read error. This chain uses TRBV7-9 with TRBJ2-1, with 9 bases that match TRBD2. CDR1 is SEHNR and CDR2 is FQNEAQ in the germline V gene (reference sequence). CDR3 length: 17 residues. CDR3 region: CDSSLGTESGGRSEQFF. For the CDR3, the DNA is TGTGACAGCAGCTTAGGGACGGAGAGCGGGGGGCGGAGTGAGCAGTTCTTC.

This clonotype was counted between two and nine times. The V and J genes are TRBV12-3 or TRBV12-4 and TRBJ2-1; 7 bases line up with TRBD1. This CDR3 comprises 14 residues. With 3 bases clipped from V and 7 bases from J, the junction kept 6 bases outside the gene matches. CDR3 coding DNA: TGTGCCAGCAGTTTGAGGGTCAGGGGGAATGAGCAGTTCTTC. This gives the protein CASSLRVRGNEQFF.

This chain connects TRBV5-1 to TRBJ2-7; D may be TRBD1 (6 bases). Trimming pared 4 bases from V and 0 bases from J, leaving 11 bases between. This CDR3 comprises 14 residues. CDR1 is SGHRS and CDR2 is YFSETQ in the germline V gene. In DNA, the CDR3 is TGCGCCAGCAGCATAGGACAGAGCTCCTACGAGCAGTACTTC. It encodes CASSIGQSSYEQYF.

This clonotype was observed a single time. V gene TRBV5-6 combines with J gene TRBJ2-5, with TRBD2 identical over 9 bases. V lost 4 bases to trimming and J lost 0 bases; unmatched junction nucleotides: 7. Per the germline V gene, CDR1 is SGHDT and CDR2 is YYEEEE. The CDR3 loop spans 16 amino acids. The CDR3 sequence: CASSRETSGHQETQYF. The CDR3 nucleotides read TGTGCCAGCAGCCGCGAGACTAGCGGTCACCAAGAGACCCAGTACTTC. The full variable domain, rest sourced from reference TRBV5-6 and TRBJ2-5, is DAGVTQSPTHLIKTRGQQVTLRCSPKSGHDTVSWYQQALGQGPQFIFQYYEEEERQRGNFPDRFSGHQFPNYSSELNVNALLLGDSALYLCASSRETSGHQETQYFGPGTRLLVL.

This clonotype was seen repeatedly, ten times or more. The chain employs TRBV20-1 and TRBJ1-5; no clear D gene. Looked up from germline, CDR1 is DFQATT and CDR2 is SNEGSKA (reference sequence). V dropped 7 bases and J dropped 0 bases, with 10 bases sitting between them. The CDR3 is 13 amino acids. The CDR3 DNA reads TGCAGTGTTCAGCCGAGTAGCAATCAGCCCCAGCATTTT. Its translation: CSVQPSSNQPQHF.

This clonotype came up many times. CDR3 loop: CASRGDTNYGYTF. The CDR3 region has the DNA TGTGCCAGCAGAGGGGACACCAACTATGGCTACACCTTC. This sequence joins TRBV12-3 or TRBV12-4 and TRBJ1-2; D might be TRBD1 (6 bases). The CDR3 runs to 13 residues. Deletions cut 6 bases from V and 2 bases from J, with 10 bases between.

The J gene is TRBJ1-2, the V gene TRBV5-1; D is unclear. V was clipped by 2 bases and J by 7 bases, with 6 bases between them. The CDR3 runs to 11 residues. Germline CDR1 reads SGHRS; CDR2 reads YFSETQ. CDR3 amino acids: CASSLDGGYTF. DNA for the CDR3: TGCGCCAGCAGCTTAGATGGTGGCTACACCTTC.

J is TRBJ2-3 and V is TRBV7-9; D might be TRBD1 (5 bases). V shed 3 bases and J shed 0 bases, with 16 bases lying between them. The CDR3 runs to 17 residues. CDR1 is SEHNR and CDR2 is FQNEAQ in the germline V gene (reference sequence). The CDR3 DNA sequence: TGTGCCAGCAGCTTCCCTTTGGGGCAGAGAAGCACAGATACGCAGTATTTT. This gives the protein CASSFPLGQRSTDTQYF.

V is TRBV6-1 and J is TRBJ1-2; 8 positions match TRBD1. Germline CDR1 is MNHNS and CDR2 is SASEGT. CDR3 length: 13 amino acids. Unmatched junction bases numbered 7, after V lost 9 bases and J lost 4 bases. CDR3 sequence: CASTGGGLYGYTF. CDR3 coding DNA: TGTGCCAGTACAGGGGGGGGCCTCTATGGCTACACCTTC.

This clonotype showed up just a few times. This chain uses TRBV19 with TRBJ2-2; 7 nucleotides agree with TRBD2. V was clipped by 7 bases and J by 2 bases; unmatched bases: 4. Germline CDR1 LNHDA, CDR2 SQIVND (reference sequence). The CDR3 is 14 residues long. Here the CDR3 reads CASKRTRNTGELFF. Written as DNA, the CDR3 is TGTGCCAGTAAGCGGACTAGAAACACCGGGGAGCTGTTTTTT.

V is TRBV14 and J is TRBJ1-5, with D perhaps matching TRBD1 (6 bases). Germline loops: CDR1 SGHDN, CDR2 FVKESK. V lost 9 bases and J lost 5, with 11 bases in between. This CDR3 has 12 amino acids. The CDR3 here is CARDPGDQPQHF. CDR3 sequence (DNA): TGTGCCAGAGACCCAGGGGATCAGCCCCAGCATTTT.

This clonotype was counted a few times. The chain joins TRBV5-1 to TRBJ2-7; D ambiguous. V dropped 4 bases and J dropped 5 bases, with 13 bases sitting between them. CDR1 and CDR2 (germline): SGHRS, YFSETQ. The CDR3 consists of 13 residues. The CDR3 DNA reads TGCGCCAGCAGCGGAACAGCTAATGACGAGCAGTACTTC. Its protein product is CASSGTANDEQYF.

The table lists this clonotype with many counts. The V call is TRBV12-3 or TRBV12-4, the J call TRBJ2-1; tentatively, D is TRBD2 (6 bases). Deletions cut 0 bases from V and 2 bases from J, with 8 bases between. The CDR3 has 15 residues. This chain's CDR3 is CASSLAGGTYNEQFF. In DNA form, the CDR3 reads TGTGCCAGCAGTTTAGCGGGAGGCACCTACAATGAGCAGTTCTTC.

This clonotype has at least ten counts. V and J are TRBV4-1 and TRBJ2-1; 11 nucleotides line up with TRBD2. V was pared by 6 bases and J by 4 bases, with 11 bases of the junction left unmatched. Germline V lookup: CDR1 MGHRA, CDR2 YSYEKL. The CDR3 is 17 residues long. This CDR3 is CASSRTTGTSGYNEQFF. CDR3 DNA sequence: TGCGCCAGCAGTCGTACTACCGGGACTAGCGGTTACAATGAGCAGTTCTTC.

This clonotype was observed many times. The chain has TRBV7-3 and TRBJ2-1, with TRBD2 matching 8 bases. Unmatched junction bases numbered 6, after V lost 5 bases and J lost 0 bases. The length of the CDR3 is 16 residues. Germline CDR1 reads SGHTA; CDR2 reads FQGTGA. The CDR3 nucleotides are TGTGCCAGCAGCCTCATCGGGACTAGCTCCTACAATGAGCAGTTCTTC. It translates to CASSLIGTSSYNEQFF.